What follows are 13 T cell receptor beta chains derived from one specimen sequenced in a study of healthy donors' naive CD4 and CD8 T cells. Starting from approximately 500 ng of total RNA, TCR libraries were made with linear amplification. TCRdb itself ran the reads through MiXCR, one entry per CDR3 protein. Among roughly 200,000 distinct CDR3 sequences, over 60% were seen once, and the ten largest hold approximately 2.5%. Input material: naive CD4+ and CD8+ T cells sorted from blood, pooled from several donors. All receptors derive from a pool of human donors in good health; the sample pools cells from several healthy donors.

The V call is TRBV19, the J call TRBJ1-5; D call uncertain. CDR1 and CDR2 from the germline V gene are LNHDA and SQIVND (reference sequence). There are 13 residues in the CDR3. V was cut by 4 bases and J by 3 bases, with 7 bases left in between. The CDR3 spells CASSTSDNQPQHF. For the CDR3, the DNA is TGTGCCAGTAGTACGTCAGACAATCAGCCCCAGCATTTT.

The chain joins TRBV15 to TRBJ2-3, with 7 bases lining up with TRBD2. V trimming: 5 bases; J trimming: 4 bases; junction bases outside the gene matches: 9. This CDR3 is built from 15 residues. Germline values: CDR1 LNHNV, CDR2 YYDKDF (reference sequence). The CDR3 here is CATSSPSAGADTQYF. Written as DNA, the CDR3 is TGTGCCACCAGCTCGCCTTCTGCGGGAGCAGATACGCAGTATTTT.

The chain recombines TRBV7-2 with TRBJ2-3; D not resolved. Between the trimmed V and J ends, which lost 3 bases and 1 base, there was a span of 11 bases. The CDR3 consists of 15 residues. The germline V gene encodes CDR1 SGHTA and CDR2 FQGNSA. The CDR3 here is CASSFPGSGTDTQYF. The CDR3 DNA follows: TGTGCCAGCAGCTTTCCAGGCTCCGGCACAGATACGCAGTATTTT. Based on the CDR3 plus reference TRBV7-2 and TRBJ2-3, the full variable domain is GAGVSQSPSNKVTEKGKDVELRCDPISGHTALYWYRQSLGQGLEFLIYFQGNSAPDKSGLPSDRFSAERTGGSVSTLTIQRTQQEDSAVYLCASSFPGSGTDTQYFGPGTRLTVL.

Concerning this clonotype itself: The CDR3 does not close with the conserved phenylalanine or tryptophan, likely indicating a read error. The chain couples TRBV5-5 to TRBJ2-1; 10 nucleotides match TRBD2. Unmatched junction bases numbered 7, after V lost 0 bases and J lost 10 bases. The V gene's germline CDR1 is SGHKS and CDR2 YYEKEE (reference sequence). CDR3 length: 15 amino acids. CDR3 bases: TGTGCCAGCAGCTTGGTAAGCGGGAGGGCCGGGGAGCAGTTCCTC. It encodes CASSLVSGRAGEQFL.

DNA for the CDR3: TGCAGCGCGGAGGAACCGGGACTGGAGAACACTGAAGCTTTCTTT. Translating it yields CSAEEPGLENTEAFF. This rearrangement joins TRBV29-1 to TRBJ1-1; tentatively, D is TRBD1 (5 bases). The CDR3 spans 15 residues. Germline loops: CDR1 SQVTM, CDR2 ANQGSEA. Trimming cost V 7 bases and J 1 base, with 19 bases left between them.

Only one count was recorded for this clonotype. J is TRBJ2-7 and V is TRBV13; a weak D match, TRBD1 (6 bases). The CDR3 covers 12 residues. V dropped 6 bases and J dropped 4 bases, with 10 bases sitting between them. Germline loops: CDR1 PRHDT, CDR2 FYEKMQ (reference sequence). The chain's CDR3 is CASRGGRYEQYF. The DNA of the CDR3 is TGTGCCAGCAGAGGGGGTCGGTACGAGCAGTACTTC.

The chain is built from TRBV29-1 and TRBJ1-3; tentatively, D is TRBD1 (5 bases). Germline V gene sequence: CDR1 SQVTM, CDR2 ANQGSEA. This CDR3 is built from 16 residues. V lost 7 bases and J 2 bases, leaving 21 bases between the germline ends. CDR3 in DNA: TGCAGCGCTAAGGCGTGGGGGTCACAACCTGGAAACACCATATATTTT. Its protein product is CSAKAWGSQPGNTIYF. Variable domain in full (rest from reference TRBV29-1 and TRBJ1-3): SAVISQKPSRDICQRGTSLTIQCQVDSQVTMMFWYRQQPGQSLTLIATANQGSEATYESGFVIDKFPISRPNLTFSTLTVSNMSPEDSSIYLCSAKAWGSQPGNTIYFGEGSWLTVV.

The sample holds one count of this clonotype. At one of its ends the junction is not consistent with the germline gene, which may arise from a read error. The CDR3 region is CASSYSNRNSYEQYF. As DNA, the CDR3 is TGTGCCAGCAGCTACTCGAACAGGAACTCCTACGAGCAGTACTTC. V gene TRBV6-5 combines with J gene TRBJ2-7; tentative D call: TRBD1 (5 bases). Germline CDR1 MNHEY, CDR2 SVGAGI. The CDR3 covers 15 residues.

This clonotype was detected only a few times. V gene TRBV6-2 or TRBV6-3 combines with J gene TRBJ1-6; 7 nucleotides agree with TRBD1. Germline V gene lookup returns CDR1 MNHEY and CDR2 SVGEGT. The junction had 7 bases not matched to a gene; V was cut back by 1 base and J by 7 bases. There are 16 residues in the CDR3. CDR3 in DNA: TGTGCCAGCAGTTACTTTCATGGACAGGAAAATTCACCCCTCCACTTT. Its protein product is CASSYFHGQENSPLHF.

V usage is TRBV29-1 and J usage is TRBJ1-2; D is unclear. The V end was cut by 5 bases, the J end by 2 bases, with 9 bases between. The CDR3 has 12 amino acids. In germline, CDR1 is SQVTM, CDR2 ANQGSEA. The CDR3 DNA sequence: TGCAGCGTTCATCTAGGGAACTATGGCTACACCTTC. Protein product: CSVHLGNYGYTF.

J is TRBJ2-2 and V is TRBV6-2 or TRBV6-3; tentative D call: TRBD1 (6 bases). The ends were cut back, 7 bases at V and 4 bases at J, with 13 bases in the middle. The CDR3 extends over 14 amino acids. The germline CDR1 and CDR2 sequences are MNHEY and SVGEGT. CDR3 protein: CASKTGVGTGELFF. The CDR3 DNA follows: TGTGCCAGCAAGACAGGTGTTGGCACCGGGGAGCTGTTTTTT.

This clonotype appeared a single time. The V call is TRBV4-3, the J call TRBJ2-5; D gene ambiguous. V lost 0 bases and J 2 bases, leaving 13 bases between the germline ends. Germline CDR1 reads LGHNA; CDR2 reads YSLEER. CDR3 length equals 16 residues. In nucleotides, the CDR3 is TGCGCCAGCAGCCAAGATTATCCAGCAGCTCAAGAGACCCAGTACTTC. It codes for CASSQDYPAAQETQYF.

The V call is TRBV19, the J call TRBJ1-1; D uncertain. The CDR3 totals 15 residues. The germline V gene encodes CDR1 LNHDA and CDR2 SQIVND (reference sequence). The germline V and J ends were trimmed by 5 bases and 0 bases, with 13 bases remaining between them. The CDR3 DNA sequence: TGTGCCAGTAGTTTAGGACGGGCGGTGAACACTGAAGCTTTCTTT. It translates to CASSLGRAVNTEAFF.